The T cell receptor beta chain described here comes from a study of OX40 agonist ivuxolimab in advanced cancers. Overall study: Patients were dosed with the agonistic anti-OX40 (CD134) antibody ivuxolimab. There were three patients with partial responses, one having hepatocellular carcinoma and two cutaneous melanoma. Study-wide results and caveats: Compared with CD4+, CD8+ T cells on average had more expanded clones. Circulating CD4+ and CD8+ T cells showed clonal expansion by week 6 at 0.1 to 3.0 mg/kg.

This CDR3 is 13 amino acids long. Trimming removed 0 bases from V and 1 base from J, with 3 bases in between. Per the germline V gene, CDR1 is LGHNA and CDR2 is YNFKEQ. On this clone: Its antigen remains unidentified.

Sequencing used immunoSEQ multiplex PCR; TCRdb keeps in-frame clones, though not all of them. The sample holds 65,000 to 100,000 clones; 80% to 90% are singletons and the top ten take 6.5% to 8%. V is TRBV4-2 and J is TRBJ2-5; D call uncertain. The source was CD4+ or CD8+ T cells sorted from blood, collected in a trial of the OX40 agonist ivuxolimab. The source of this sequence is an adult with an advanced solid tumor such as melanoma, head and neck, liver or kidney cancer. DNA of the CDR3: TGTGCCAGCAGCCAAGATCTCCAAGAGACCCAGTACTTC. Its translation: CASSQDLQETQYF.